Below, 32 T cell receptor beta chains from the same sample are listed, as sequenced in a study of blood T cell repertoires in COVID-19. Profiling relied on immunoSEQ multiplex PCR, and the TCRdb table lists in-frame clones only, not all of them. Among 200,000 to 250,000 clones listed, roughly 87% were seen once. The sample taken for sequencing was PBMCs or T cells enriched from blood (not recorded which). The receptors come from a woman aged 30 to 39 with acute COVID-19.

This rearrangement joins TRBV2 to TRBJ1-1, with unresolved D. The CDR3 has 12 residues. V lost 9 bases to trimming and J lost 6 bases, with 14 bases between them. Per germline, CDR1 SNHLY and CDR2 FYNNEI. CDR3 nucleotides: TGTGCCAGTCAACGATCCGGGGCTGAAGCTTTCTTT. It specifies CASQRSGAEAFF.

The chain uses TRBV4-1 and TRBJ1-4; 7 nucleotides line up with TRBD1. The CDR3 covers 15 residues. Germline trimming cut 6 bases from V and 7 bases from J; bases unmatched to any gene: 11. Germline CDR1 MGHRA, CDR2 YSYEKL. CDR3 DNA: TGCGCCAGCAGGGGACAGCAAATCGTCGGTGAAAAACTGTTTTTT. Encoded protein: CASRGQQIVGEKLFF.

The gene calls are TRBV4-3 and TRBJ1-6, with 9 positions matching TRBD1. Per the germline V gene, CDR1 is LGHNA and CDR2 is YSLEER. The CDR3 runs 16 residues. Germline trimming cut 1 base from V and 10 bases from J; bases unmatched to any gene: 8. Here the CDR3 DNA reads TGCGCCAGCAGCCAAGGAAGGGGACAGGGTAACTCACCCCTCCACTTT. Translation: CASSQGRGQGNSPLHF.

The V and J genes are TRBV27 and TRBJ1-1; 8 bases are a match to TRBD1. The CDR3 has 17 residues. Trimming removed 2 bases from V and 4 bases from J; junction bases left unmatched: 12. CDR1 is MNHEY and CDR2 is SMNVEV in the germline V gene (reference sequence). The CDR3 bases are TGTGCCAGCAGTTTAAAGGGGGGCAGGGGGCTAGTCACTGAAGCTTTCTTT. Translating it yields CASSLKGGRGLVTEAFF.

The CDR3 loop is CSVEQGSYNEQFF. CDR3 coding DNA: TGCAGCGTTGAACAGGGTTCCTACAATGAGCAGTTCTTC. The V call is TRBV29-1, the J call TRBJ2-1; possibly TRBD1 for D (5 bases). The CDR3 contains 13 residues. V was clipped by 2 bases and J by 1 base, with 6 bases between them. The germline V gene has CDR1 SQVTM and CDR2 ANQGSEA.

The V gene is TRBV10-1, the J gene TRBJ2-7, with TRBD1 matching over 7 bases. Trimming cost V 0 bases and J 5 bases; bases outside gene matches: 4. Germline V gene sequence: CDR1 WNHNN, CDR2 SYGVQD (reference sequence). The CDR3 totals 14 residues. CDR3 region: CASSESGTAHEQYF. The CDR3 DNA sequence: TGCGCCAGCAGTGAGTCGGGGACAGCCCACGAGCAGTACTTC.

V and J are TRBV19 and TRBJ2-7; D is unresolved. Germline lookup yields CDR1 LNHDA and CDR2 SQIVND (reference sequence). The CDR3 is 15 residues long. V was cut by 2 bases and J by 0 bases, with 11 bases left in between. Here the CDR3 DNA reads TGTGCCAGTAGTATATCAGGCAGAGTCTCCTACGAGCAGTACTTC. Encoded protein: CASSISGRVSYEQYF.

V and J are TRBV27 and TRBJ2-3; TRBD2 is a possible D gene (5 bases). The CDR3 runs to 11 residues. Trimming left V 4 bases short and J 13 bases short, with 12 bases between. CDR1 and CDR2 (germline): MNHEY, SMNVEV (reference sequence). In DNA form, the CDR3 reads TGTGCCAGCAGTTCACTCGGGATCGAGTATTTT. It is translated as CASSSLGIEYF.

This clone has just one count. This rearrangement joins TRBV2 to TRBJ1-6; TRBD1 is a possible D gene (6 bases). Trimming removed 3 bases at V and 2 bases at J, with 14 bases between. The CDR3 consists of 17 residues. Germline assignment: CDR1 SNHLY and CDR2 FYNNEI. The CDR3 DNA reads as TGTGCCAGCAGTGATATGGACAGCAAAGCCTATAATTCACCCCTCCACTTT. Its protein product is CASSDMDSKAYNSPLHF.

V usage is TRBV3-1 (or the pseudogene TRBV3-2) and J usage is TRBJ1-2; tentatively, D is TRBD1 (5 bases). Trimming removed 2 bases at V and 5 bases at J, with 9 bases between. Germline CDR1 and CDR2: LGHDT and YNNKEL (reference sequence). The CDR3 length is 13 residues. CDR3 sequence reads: CASSQRTPYGYTF. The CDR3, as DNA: TGTGCCAGCAGCCAACGGACACCTTATGGCTACACCTTC.

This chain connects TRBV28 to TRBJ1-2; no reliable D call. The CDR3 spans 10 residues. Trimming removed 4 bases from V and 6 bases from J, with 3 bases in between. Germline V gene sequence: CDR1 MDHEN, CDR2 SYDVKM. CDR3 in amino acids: CASSYNGYTF. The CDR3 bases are TGTGCCAGCAGTTACAATGGCTACACCTTC.

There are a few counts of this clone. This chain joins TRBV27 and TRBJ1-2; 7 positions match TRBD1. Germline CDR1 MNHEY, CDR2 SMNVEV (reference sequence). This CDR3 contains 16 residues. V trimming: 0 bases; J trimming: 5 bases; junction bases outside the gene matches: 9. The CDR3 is CASSLSNRGALYGYTF. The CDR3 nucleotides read TGTGCCAGCAGTTTATCGAACAGGGGCGCCCTTTATGGCTACACCTTC.

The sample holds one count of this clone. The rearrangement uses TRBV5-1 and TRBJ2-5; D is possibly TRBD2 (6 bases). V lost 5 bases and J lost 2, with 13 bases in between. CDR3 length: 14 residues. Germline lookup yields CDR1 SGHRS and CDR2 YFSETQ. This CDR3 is CASRSGDLQETQYF. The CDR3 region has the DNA TGCGCCAGCAGAAGTGGGGACTTACAAGAGACCCAGTACTTC.

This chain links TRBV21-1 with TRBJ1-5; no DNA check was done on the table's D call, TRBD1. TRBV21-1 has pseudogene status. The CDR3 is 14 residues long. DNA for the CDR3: TGTGCCTGGGGGGGACAGGGAAGCAATCAGCCCCAGCATTTT. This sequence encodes CAWGGQGSNQPQHF.

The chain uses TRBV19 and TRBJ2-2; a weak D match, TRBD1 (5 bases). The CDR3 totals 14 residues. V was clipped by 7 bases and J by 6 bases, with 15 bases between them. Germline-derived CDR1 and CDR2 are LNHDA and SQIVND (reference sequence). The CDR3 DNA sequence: TGTGCCAGTAAAAGGGGTAGCTTAGCCGGGGAGCTGTTTTTT. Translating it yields CASKRGSLAGELFF.

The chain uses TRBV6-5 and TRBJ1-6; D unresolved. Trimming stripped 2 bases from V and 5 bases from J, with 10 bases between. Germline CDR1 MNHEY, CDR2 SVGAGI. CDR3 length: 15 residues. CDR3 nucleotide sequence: TGTGCCAGCAGTTACCGGGGTATTGATAATTCACCCCTCCACTTT. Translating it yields CASSYRGIDNSPLHF.

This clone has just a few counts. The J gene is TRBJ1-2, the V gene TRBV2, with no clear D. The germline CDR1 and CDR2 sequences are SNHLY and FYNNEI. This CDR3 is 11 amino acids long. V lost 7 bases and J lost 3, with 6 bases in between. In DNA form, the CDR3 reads TGTGCCAGCAACCAGGACTATGGCTACACCTTC. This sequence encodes CASNQDYGYTF.

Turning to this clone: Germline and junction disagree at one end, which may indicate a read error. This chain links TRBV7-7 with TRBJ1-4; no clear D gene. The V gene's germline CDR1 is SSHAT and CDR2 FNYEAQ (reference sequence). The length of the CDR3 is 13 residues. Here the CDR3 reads CASSKQMDEKLFF. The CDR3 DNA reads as TGTGCTAGCAGCAAACAGATGGATGAAAAACTGTTTTTT.

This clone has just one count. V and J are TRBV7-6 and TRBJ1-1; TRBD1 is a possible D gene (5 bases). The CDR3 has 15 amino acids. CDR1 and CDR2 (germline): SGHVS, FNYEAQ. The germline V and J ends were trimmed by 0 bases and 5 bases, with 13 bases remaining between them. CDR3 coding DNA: TGTGCCAGCAGCTTAGCGGCGGGGCGCGGGACTGAAGCTTTCTTT. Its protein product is CASSLAAGRGTEAFF.

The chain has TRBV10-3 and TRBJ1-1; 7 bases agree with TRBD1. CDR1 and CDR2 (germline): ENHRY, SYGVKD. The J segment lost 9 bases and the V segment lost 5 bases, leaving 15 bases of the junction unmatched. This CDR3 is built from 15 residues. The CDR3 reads CAISTMGQSQPKAFF. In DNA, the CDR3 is TGTGCCATCAGTACTATGGGACAGTCTCAACCTAAAGCTTTCTTT.

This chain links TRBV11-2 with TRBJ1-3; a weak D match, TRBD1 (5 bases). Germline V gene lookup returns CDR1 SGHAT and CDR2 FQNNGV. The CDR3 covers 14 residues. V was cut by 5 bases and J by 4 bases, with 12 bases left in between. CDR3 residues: CASSIPGSGNTIYF. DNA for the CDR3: TGTGCCAGCAGCATTCCAGGGTCAGGAAACACCATATATTTT.

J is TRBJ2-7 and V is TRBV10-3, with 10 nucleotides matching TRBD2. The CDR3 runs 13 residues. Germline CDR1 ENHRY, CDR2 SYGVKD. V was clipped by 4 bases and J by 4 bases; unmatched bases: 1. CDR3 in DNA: TGTGCCATCAGTGGGGGACTAGCGTACGAGCAGTACTTC. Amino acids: CAISGGLAYEQYF.

The CDR3 loop reads CASSFRQDGQPQHF. The CDR3 DNA reads as TGCGCCAGCAGTTTCCGACAGGACGGGCAGCCCCAGCATTTT. V usage is TRBV10-2 and J usage is TRBJ1-5; tentatively, D is TRBD1 (6 bases). The CDR3 spans 14 residues. The germline CDR1 and CDR2 sequences are WSHSY and SAAADI. Trimming pared 5 bases from V and 7 bases from J, leaving 15 bases between.

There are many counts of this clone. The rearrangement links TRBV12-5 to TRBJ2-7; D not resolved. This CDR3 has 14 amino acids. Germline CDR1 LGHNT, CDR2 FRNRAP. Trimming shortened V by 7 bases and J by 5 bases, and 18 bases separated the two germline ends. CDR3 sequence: CASAFIPGKNEQYF. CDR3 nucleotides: TGTGCTAGTGCCTTCATCCCAGGAAAGAACGAGCAGTACTTC.

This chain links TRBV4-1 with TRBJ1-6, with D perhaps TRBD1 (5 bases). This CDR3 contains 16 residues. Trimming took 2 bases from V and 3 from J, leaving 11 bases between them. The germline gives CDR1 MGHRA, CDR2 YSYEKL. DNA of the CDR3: TGCGCCAGCAGCCAACGGGGGTCCAACTATAATTCACCCCTCCACTTT. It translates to CASSQRGSNYNSPLHF.

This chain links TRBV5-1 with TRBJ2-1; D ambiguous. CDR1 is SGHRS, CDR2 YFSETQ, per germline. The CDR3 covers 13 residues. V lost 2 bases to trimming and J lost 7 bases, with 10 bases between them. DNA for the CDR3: TGCGCCAGCAGCTTAACAACCAGTAATGAGCAGTTCTTC. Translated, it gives CASSLTTSNEQFF.

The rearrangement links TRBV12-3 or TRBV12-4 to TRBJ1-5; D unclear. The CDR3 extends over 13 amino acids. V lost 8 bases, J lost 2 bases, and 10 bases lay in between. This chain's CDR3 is CASGGQGNQPQHF. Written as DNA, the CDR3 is TGTGCCAGCGGTGGGCAGGGCAATCAGCCCCAGCATTTT.

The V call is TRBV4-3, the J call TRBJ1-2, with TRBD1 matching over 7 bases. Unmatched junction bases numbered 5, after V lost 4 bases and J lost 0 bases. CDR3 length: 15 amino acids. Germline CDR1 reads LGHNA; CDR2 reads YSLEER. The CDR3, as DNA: TGCGCCAGCAGCCTCGGGACAGACGCTAACTATGGCTACACCTTC. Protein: CASSLGTDANYGYTF.

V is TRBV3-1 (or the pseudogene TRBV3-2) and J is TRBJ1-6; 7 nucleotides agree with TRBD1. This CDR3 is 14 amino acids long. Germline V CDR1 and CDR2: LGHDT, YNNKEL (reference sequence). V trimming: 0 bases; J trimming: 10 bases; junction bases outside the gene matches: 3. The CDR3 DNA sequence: TGTGCCAGCAGCCAAGACAGGGGGAAATCACCCCTCCACTTT. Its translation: CASSQDRGKSPLHF.

CDR3: CASSSGGYNEQFF. The DNA of the CDR3 is TGTGCCAGCAGCTCGGGGGGGTACAATGAGCAGTTCTTC. The genes are TRBV5-5 and TRBJ2-1; 8 nucleotides agree with TRBD2. V was pared by 3 bases and J by 4 bases, with 0 bases of the junction left unmatched. CDR1 and CDR2 (germline): SGHKS, YYEKEE (reference sequence). This CDR3 comprises 13 residues. Looking up the rest from reference TRBV5-5 and TRBJ2-1 gives the full variable domain: DAGVTQSPTHLIKTRGQQVTLRCSPISGHKSVSWYQQVLGQGPQFIFQYYEKEERGRGNFPDRFSARQFPNYSSELNVNALLLGDSALYLCASSSGGYNEQFFGPGTRLTVL.

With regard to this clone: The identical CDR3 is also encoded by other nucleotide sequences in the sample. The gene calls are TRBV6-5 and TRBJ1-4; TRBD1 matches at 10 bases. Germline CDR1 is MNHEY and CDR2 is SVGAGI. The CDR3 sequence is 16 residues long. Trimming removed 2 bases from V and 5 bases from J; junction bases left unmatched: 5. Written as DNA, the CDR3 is TGTGCCAGCAGTTACCGACCGGGACAGGGGAATGAAAAACTGTTTTTT. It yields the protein CASSYRPGQGNEKLFF.

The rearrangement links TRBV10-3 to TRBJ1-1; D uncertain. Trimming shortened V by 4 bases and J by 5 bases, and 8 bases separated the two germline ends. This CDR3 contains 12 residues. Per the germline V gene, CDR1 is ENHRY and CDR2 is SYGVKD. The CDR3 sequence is CAISVLGTEAFF. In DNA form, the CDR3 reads TGTGCCATCAGTGTCCTAGGTACTGAAGCTTTCTTT.